The clone carrying this TCR beta chain occurred a few times. Its specificity is not known. The data belong to a study of T-cell memory formation after mild COVID-19. This CDR3 region has 12 residues. From germline, CDR1 is SGHKS and CDR2 YYEKEE (reference sequence). Trimming pared 4 bases from V and 8 bases from J, leaving 12 bases between. Study-level results: Clones that got smaller from day 15 to 85 had even CD4/CD8, while clones growing later tipped toward CD4+. CD4+ contracting clones were found mainly in CM and EM, and CD8+ ones in EMRA.

Amplification by 5'RACE using constant-segment primers produced TCR alpha and TCR beta cDNA libraries that carried sample barcodes and UMIs. TCRdb recomputed calls from the 5' RACE reads with MiXCR, one row per CDR3 protein. The data show 450,000 or so distinct CDR3 sequences, with 20% seen just once and approximately 8.1% held by the top ten. This receptor was obtained from an adult woman who had mild COVID-19 (a few samples of this study predate the infection). Cell type and time point are not known. This rearrangement joins TRBV5-5 to TRBJ1-2; weak D call: TRBD1 (6 bases). The specimen sequenced was PBMCs or a T cell subset sorted from them (not recorded which). CDR3 nucleotides: TGTGCCAGCAGCCTGACAGGACGGGGCTACACCTTC. Translation gives CASSLTGRGYTF.